This TCR beta chain was sequenced for a study of blood T cells in healthy people across ages. RNA extraction gave at least 5.5 micrograms of total RNA per sample. V was shortened by 5 bases and J by 0 bases, with 17 bases between the two germline ends. The CDR3 has 16 amino acids. Germline CDR1 is DFQATT and CDR2 is SNEGSKA (reference sequence). A sample-barcoded 5' primer and a J-beta primer mix were used in a second PCR of roughly 7 to 12 cycles. TCRdb processed the 5' RACE reads anew with MiXCR; each CDR3 protein has one entry. The table lists 710,000 or so distinct CDR3 sequences, about 30% of them singletons. Worth noting for this clonotype: What it binds is not known.

Findings and caveats of the study: Compared with aged donors, long-lived donors showed fewer expanded clones, suggesting selection.

The clonotype originates from a woman older than 75 in good health. The chain is built from TRBV20-1 and TRBJ1-5, with TRBD1 as a possible D gene (6 bases). What was sequenced was blood. The CDR3 DNA is TGCAGTGCTCGGTACTTAAGACAGGATAGCAATCAGCCCCAGCATTTT. It codes for CSARYLRQDSNQPQHF.